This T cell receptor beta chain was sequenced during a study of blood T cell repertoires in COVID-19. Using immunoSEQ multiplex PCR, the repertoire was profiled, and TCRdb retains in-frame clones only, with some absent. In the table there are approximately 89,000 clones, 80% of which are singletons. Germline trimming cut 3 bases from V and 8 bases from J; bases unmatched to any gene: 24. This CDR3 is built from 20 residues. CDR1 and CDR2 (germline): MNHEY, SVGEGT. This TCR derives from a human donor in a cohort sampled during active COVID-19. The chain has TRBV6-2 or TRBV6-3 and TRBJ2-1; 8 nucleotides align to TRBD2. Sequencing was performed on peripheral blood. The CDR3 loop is CASSYSPSGSIENIFDEQFF. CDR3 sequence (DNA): TGTGCCAGCAGTTATTCCCCCAGCGGGAGTATAGAGAACATTTTCGATGAGCAGTTCTTC.